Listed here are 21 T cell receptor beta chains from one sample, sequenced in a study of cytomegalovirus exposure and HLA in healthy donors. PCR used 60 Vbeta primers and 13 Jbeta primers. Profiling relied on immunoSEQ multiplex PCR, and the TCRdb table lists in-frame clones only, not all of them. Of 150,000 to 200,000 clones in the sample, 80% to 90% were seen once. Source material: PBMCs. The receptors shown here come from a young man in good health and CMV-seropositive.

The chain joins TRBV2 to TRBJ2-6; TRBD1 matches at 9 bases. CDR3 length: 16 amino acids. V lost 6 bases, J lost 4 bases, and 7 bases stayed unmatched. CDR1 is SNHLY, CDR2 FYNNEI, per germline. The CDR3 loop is CASRRWTGAGANVLTF. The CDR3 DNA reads TGTGCCAGCAGACGCTGGACAGGGGCCGGGGCCAACGTCCTGACTTTC. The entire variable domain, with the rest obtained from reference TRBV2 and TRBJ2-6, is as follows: EPEVTQTPSHQVTQMGQEVILRCVPISNHLYFYWYRQILGQKVEFLVSFYNNEISEKSEIFDDQFSVERPDGSNFTLKIRSTKLEDSAMYFCASRRWTGAGANVLTFGAGSRLTVL.

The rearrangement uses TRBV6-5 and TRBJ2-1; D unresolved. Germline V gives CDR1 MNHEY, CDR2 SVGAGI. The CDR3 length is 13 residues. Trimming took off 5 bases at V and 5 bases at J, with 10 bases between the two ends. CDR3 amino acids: CASSVPPNNEQFF. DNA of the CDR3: TGTGCCAGCAGTGTCCCGCCTAACAATGAGCAGTTCTTC.

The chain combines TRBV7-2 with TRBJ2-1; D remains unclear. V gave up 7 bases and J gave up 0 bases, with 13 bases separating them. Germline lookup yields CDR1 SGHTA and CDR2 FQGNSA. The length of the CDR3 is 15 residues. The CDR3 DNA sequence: TGTGCCAGCACTCCTGGTAGGAGCTCCTACAATGAGCAGTTCTTC. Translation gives CASTPGRSSYNEQFF.

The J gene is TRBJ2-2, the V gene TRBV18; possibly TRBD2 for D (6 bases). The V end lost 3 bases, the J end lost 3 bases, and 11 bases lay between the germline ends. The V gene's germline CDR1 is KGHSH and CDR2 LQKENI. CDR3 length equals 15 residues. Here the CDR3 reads CASSPDAGYTGELFF. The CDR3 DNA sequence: TGTGCCAGCTCACCCGATGCGGGGTACACCGGGGAGCTGTTTTTT.

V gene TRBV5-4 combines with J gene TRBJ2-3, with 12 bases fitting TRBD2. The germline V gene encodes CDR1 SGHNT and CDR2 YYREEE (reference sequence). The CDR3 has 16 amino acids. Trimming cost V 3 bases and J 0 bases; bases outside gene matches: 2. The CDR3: CASSSGLAGSTDTQYF. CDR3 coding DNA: TGTGCCAGCAGCTCCGGACTAGCGGGGAGCACAGATACGCAGTATTTT.

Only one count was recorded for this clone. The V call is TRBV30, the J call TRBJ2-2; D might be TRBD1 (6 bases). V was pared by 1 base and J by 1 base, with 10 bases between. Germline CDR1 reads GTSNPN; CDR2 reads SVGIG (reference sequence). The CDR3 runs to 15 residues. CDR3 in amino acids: CAWSGTEKNTGELFF. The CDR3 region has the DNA TGTGCCTGGAGTGGGACAGAGAAGAACACCGGGGAGCTGTTTTTT.

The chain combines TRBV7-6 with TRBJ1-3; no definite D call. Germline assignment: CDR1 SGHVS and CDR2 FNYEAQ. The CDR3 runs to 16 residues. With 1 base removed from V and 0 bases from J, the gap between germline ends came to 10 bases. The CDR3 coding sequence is TGTGCCAGCAGCTTAGGAGCGGGATCCTCTGGAAACACCATATATTTT. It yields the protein CASSLGAGSSGNTIYF.

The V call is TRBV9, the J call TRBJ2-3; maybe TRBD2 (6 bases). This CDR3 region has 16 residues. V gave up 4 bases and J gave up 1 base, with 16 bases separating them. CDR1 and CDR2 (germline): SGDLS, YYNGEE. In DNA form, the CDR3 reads TGTGCCAGCAGCAAACCGGGGGATCCCCGCACAGATACGCAGTATTTT. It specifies CASSKPGDPRTDTQYF.

The CDR3 loop is CASSFQNNYGYTF. The CDR3 DNA reads TGTGCCAGCAGTTTTCAGAATAACTATGGCTACACCTTC. This chain joins TRBV27 and TRBJ1-2, with D unclear. The ends were cut back, 3 bases at V and 1 base at J, with 6 bases in the middle. Germline values: CDR1 MNHEY, CDR2 SMNVEV (reference sequence). This CDR3 contains 13 residues.

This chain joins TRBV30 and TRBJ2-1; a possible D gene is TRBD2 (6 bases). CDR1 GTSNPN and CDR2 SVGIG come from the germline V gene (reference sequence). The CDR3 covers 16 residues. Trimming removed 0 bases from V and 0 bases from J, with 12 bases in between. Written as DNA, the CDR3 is TGTGCCTGGAGTGTACGGGGACTCGACTCCTACAATGAGCAGTTCTTC. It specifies CAWSVRGLDSYNEQFF. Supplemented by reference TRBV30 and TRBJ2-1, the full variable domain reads SQTIHQWPATLVQPVGSPLSLECTVEGTSNPNLYWYRQAAGRGLQLLFYSVGIGQISSEVPQNLSASRPQDRQFILSSKKLLLSDSGFYLCAWSVRGLDSYNEQFFGPGTRLTVL.

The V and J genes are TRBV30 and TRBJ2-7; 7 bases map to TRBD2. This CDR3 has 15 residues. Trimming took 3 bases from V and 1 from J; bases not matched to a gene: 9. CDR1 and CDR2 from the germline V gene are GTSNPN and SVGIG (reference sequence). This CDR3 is CAWRFRGGISYEQYF. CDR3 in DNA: TGTGCCTGGAGGTTTCGGGGAGGGATTTCCTACGAGCAGTACTTC.

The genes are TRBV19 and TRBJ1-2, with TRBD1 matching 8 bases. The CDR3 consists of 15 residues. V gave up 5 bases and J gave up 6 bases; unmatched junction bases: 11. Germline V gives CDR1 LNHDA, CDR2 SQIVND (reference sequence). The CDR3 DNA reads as TGTGCCAGTAGTCCGGCGGACAGGGCGGCGAATGGCTACACCTTC. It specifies CASSPADRAANGYTF.

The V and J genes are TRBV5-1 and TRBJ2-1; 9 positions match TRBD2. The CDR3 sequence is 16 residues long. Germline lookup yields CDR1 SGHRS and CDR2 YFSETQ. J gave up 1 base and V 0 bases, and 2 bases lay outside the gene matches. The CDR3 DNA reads TGCGCCAGCAGCTTGGGGGCGGGAGGGTCCTACAATGAGCAGTTCTTC. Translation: CASSLGAGGSYNEQFF.

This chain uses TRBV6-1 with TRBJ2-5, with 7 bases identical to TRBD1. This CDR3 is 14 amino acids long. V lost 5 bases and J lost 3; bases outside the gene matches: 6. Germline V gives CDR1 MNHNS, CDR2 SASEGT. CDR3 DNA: TGTGCCAGCAGTTATCAGGGGGATAAAGAGACCCAGTACTTC. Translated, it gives CASSYQGDKETQYF.

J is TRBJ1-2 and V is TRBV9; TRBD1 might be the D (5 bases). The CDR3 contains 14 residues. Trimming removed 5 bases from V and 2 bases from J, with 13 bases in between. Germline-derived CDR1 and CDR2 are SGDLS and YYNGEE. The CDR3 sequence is CASSRVGLNYGYTF. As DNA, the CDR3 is TGTGCCAGCAGTAGGGTGGGGCTGAACTATGGCTACACCTTC. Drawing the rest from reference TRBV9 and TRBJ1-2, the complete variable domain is DSGVTQTPKHLITATGQRVTLRCSPRSGDLSVYWYQQSLDQGLQFLIQYYNGEERAKGNILERFSAQQFPDLHSELNLSSLELGDSALYFCASSRVGLNYGYTFGSGTRLTVV.

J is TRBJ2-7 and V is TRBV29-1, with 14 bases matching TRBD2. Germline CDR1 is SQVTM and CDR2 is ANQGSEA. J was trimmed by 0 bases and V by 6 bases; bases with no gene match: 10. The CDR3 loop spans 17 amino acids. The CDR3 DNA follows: TGCAGCGTCTCAGGACTAGCGGGGGGCCTGAGCTCCTACGAGCAGTACTTC. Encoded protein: CSVSGLAGGLSSYEQYF.

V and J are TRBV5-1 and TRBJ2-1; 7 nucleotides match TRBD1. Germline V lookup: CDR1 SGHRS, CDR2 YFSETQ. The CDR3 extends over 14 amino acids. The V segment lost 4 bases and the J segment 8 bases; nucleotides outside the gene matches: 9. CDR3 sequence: CASSREQGSDEQFF. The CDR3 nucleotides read TGCGCCAGCAGCAGAGAACAGGGGTCCGATGAGCAGTTCTTC.

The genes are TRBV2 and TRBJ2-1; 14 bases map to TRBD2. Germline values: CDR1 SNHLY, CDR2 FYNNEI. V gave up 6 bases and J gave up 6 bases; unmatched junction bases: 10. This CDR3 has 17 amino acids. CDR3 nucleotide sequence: TGTGCCAGCAGCTACGACAGGACTAGCGGGGGGCCCAATGAGCAGTTCTTC. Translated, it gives CASSYDRTSGGPNEQFF.

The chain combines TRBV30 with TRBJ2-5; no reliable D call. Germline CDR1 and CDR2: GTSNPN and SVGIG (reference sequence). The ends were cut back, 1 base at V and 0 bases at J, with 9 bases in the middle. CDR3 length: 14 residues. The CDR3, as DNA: TGTGCCTGGAGTGCGGTTCGTCACCAAGAGACCCAGTACTTC. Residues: CAWSAVRHQETQYF.

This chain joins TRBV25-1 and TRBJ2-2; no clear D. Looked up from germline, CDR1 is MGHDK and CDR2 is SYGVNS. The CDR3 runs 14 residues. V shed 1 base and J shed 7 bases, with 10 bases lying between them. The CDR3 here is CASSESRLIGELFF. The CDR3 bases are TGTGCCAGCAGTGAATCCAGACTGATCGGGGAGCTGTTTTTT.

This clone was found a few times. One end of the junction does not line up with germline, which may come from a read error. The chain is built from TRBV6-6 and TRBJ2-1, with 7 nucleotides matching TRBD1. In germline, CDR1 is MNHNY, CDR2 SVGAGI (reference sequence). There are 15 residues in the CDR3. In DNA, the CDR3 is TGTGCCAGCGCTCGGACAGGCGGCTCCAACAATGAGCAGTTCTTC. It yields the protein CASARTGGSNNEQFF.